The present entry profiles one TCR beta chain with its context. Libraries were prepared by immunoSEQ multiplex PCR; TCRdb keeps only in-frame clonotypes and omits some of them. Counted here are hundreds of thousands of clones, roughly 88% occurring once; the ten biggest clones make up roughly 0.01%. This specimen comes from a study of shared T cell receptors in the human thymus. The data also belong to a second study, concerning human thymus T cells. From that study: Thymus tissue was removed during corrective cardiac surgery. Blood and thymic repertoires both appeared biased in V and J gene usage.

The sequence came from a girl under two years old with a congenital heart defect. Sequencing input: thymocytes.

The CDR3, as DNA: TGTGCCAGCAGCTTAGTCTCGGGGGGTGGCTACACCTTC. This encodes CASSLVSGGGYTF. The V call is TRBV7-9, the J call TRBJ1-2, with D perhaps matching TRBD1 (5 bases). The germline V gene has CDR1 SEHNR and CDR2 FQNEAQ (reference sequence). Trimming left V 1 base short and J 7 bases short, with 10 bases between. The CDR3 spans 13 residues.